One sample yielded the 20 T cell receptor beta chains listed below, sequenced in a study of blood T cell repertoires in COVID-19. The repertoire was sequenced with immunoSEQ multiplex PCR; TCRdb's copy has only in-frame clones and lacks some. Here the sample spans approximately 250,000 clones, just under 85% being singletons. What was sequenced was peripheral blood. The receptors come from a man aged 50-60 years with acute or convalescent COVID-19.

The V and J genes are TRBV5-8 and TRBJ1-5; 10 bases are shared with TRBD1. CDR1 is SGHTS, CDR2 YDEGEE, per germline. There are 18 residues in the CDR3. J lost 2 bases, V lost 4 bases, and 12 bases had no gene match. This CDR3 reads CASSLGGRQGARNQPQHF. The DNA of the CDR3 is TGTGCCAGCAGCCTGGGAGGCCGACAGGGGGCGCGCAATCAGCCCCAGCATTTT.

This rearrangement joins TRBV7-8 to TRBJ1-2, with 7 bases matching TRBD1. This CDR3 contains 15 residues. Germline V CDR1 and CDR2: SGHVS, FQNEAQ. V lost 1 base and J lost 4; bases outside the gene matches: 6. The CDR3 protein is CASSLGADRVYGYTF. The CDR3, as DNA: TGTGCCAGCAGCTTAGGCGCCGACAGGGTCTATGGCTACACCTTC.

This chain uses TRBV27 with TRBJ2-7, with TRBD1 matching 8 bases. CDR3 length: 14 amino acids. Germline V gene lookup returns CDR1 MNHEY and CDR2 SMNVEV (reference sequence). The V segment lost 5 bases and the J segment 6 bases; nucleotides outside the gene matches: 9. DNA for the CDR3: TGTGCCAGCAGTATACAGGGGGTCGGGCCCGAGCAGTACTTC. It is translated as CASSIQGVGPEQYF.

The chain joins TRBV5-8 to TRBJ2-2; 7 bases map to TRBD1. This CDR3 region has 16 residues. The germline V gene has CDR1 SGHTS and CDR2 YDEGEE. Trimming removed 2 bases from V and 4 bases from J; junction bases left unmatched: 8. The CDR3 loop is CASSFMTGQVTGELFF. CDR3 bases: TGTGCCAGCAGCTTCATGACTGGACAGGTCACCGGGGAGCTGTTTTTT.

This chain uses TRBV5-1 with TRBJ2-2; 7 bases fit TRBD2. The CDR3 has 15 residues. Trimming took 7 bases from V and 3 from J; bases not matched to a gene: 9. Germline CDR1 SGHRS, CDR2 YFSETQ. The CDR3 spells CASARGLADTGELFF. CDR3 sequence (DNA): TGCGCCAGCGCCCGAGGGCTAGCGGACACCGGGGAGCTGTTTTTT.

The chain has TRBV14 and TRBJ2-1, with D perhaps TRBD2 (6 bases). V lost 3 bases to trimming and J lost 6 bases, with 18 bases between them. CDR3 length: 16 residues. Germline V lookup: CDR1 SGHDN, CDR2 FVKESK. The CDR3 sequence is CASSHLVAAPGNEQFF. The DNA of the CDR3 is TGTGCCAGCAGCCACTTGGTAGCGGCCCCCGGCAATGAGCAGTTCTTC.

The chain carries TRBV9 and TRBJ1-5; D unresolved. Germline assignment: CDR1 SGDLS and CDR2 YYNGEE. CDR3 length equals 14 residues. V was cut by 7 bases and J by 2 bases, with 13 bases left in between. CDR3 in amino acids: CASGDAAGNQPQHF. CDR3 DNA: TGTGCCAGCGGAGATGCTGCCGGCAATCAGCCCCAGCATTTT. The full variable domain, completed using reference TRBV9 and TRBJ1-5, is DSGVTQTPKHLITATGQRVTLRCSPRSGDLSVYWYQQSLDQGLQFLIQYYNGEERAKGNILERFSAQQFPDLHSELNLSSLELGDSALYFCASGDAAGNQPQHFGDGTRLSIL.

The chain joins TRBV29-1 to TRBJ2-4, with 16 bases matching TRBD2. CDR1 and CDR2 from the germline V gene are SQVTM and ANQGSEA. V gave up 6 bases and J gave up 7 bases; unmatched junction bases: 6. The CDR3 sequence is 15 residues long. CDR3 in amino acids: CSVSGLAGGRNIQYF. CDR3 sequence (DNA): TGCAGCGTATCGGGACTAGCGGGAGGGAGGAACATTCAGTACTTC.

This chain links TRBV15 with TRBJ1-3; tentatively, D is TRBD1 (5 bases). Germline CDR1 is LNHNV and CDR2 is YYDKDF (reference sequence). Trimming pared 0 bases from V and 2 bases from J, leaving 8 bases between. The CDR3 consists of 15 residues. The CDR3 protein is CATSRDFRAGNTIYF. Here the CDR3 DNA reads TGTGCCACCAGCAGAGATTTCAGGGCTGGAAACACCATATATTTT. Supplemented by reference TRBV15 and TRBJ1-3, the full variable domain reads DAMVIQNPRYQVTQFGKPVTLSCSQTLNHNVMYWYQQKSSQAPKLLFHYYDKDFNNEADTPDNFQSRRPNTSFCFLDIRSPGLGDTAMYLCATSRDFRAGNTIYFGEGSWLTVV.

The J gene is TRBJ1-6, the V gene TRBV30, with D unclear. V was pared by 3 bases and J by 10 bases, with 10 bases between. The CDR3 consists of 12 residues. Germline assignment: CDR1 GTSNPN and CDR2 SVGIG (reference sequence). CDR3 sequence (DNA): TGTGCCTGGAGCCCCGGGGAGTCACCCCTCCACTTT. Its protein is CAWSPGESPLHF.

Remarks on this clone: The identical CDR3 is also encoded by other nucleotide sequences in the sample. The V and J genes are TRBV6-5 and TRBJ1-6; possibly TRBD1 for D (6 bases). V was trimmed by 0 bases and J by 10 bases, leaving 13 bases between them. Germline assignment: CDR1 MNHEY and CDR2 SVGAGI. The CDR3 covers 15 residues. The CDR3 sequence is CASSYSGQGSSPLHF. The CDR3 coding sequence is TGTGCCAGCAGTTACTCGGGGCAGGGGAGCTCACCCCTCCACTTT.

This sequence joins TRBV4-1 and TRBJ1-2; D uncertain. Germline CDR1 is MGHRA and CDR2 is YSYEKL. This CDR3 is built from 11 residues. With 3 bases removed from V and 10 bases from J, the gap between germline ends came to 9 bases. For the CDR3, the DNA is TGCGCCAGCAGCCAGGGCGGGTTCTACACCTTC. As protein: CASSQGGFYTF.

The gene calls are TRBV3-1 (or the pseudogene TRBV3-2) and TRBJ1-5; D uncertain. Looked up from germline, CDR1 is LGHDT and CDR2 is YNNKEL (reference sequence). There are 15 residues in the CDR3. The germline V and J ends were trimmed by 0 bases and 0 bases, with 6 bases remaining between them. In DNA, the CDR3 is TGTGCCAGCAGCCAAGATGCCAGTAGCAATCAGCCCCAGCATTTT. Translating gives CASSQDASSNQPQHF.

V usage is TRBV13 and J usage is TRBJ2-7; D is unclear. CDR3 length: 12 residues. The V gene lost 5 bases and the J gene lost 2 bases, with 7 bases spanning the gap. Per germline, CDR1 PRHDT and CDR2 FYEKMQ (reference sequence). CDR3 in amino acids: CASSLNAYEQYF. The CDR3 DNA sequence: TGTGCCAGCAGCCTTAATGCCTACGAGCAGTACTTC. Variable domain in full (rest from reference TRBV13 and TRBJ2-7): AAGVIQSPRHLIKEKRETATLKCYPIPRHDTVYWYQQGPGQDPQFLISFYEKMQSDKGSIPDRFSAQQFSDYHSELNMSSLELGDSALYFCASSLNAYEQYFGPGTRLTVT.

The gene calls are TRBV3-1 (or the pseudogene TRBV3-2) and TRBJ2-1; 9 bases are shared with TRBD1. Germline CDR1 reads LGHDT; CDR2 reads YNNKEL (reference sequence). The CDR3 extends over 15 amino acids. Trimming cost V 4 bases and J 6 bases; bases outside gene matches: 7. DNA of the CDR3: TGTGCCAGCAGCCTGCTAACGACAGGGGGCAATGAGCAGTTCTTC. Amino acid sequence: CASSLLTTGGNEQFF.

The chain couples TRBV20-1 to TRBJ1-1; 7 bases align to TRBD1. Germline V gene data show CDR1 as DFQATT and CDR2 as SNEGSKA (reference sequence). V trimming: 4 bases; J trimming: 8 bases; junction bases outside the gene matches: 4. CDR3 length: 11 residues. The DNA of the CDR3 is TGCAGTGCTAAACTGGACAGGGAAGCTTTCTTT. It translates to CSAKLDREAFF.

Only one count was recorded for this clone. The V call is TRBV6-2 or TRBV6-3, the J call TRBJ2-2; TRBD2 matches 7 bases. Germline trimming cut 2 bases from V and 0 bases from J; bases unmatched to any gene: 18. The germline V gene has CDR1 MNHEY and CDR2 SVGEGT. The CDR3 is 21 amino acids. Here the CDR3 reads CASSYPGVGDRDYTNTGELFF. The CDR3 DNA follows: TGTGCCAGCAGTTACCCGGGGGTTGGGGATCGGGACTATACGAACACCGGGGAGCTGTTTTTT.

V and J are TRBV2 and TRBJ1-5; tentatively, D is TRBD1 (6 bases). The CDR3 covers 15 residues. CDR1 and CDR2 (germline): SNHLY, FYNNEI. V lost 3 bases to trimming and J lost 0 bases, with 9 bases between them. CDR3 protein: CASSEGGLSNQPQHF. The DNA for the CDR3 is TGTGCCAGCAGTGAGGGGGGGCTTAGCAATCAGCCCCAGCATTTT.

The chain carries TRBV5-1 and TRBJ2-7; D possibly corresponds to TRBD1 (6 bases). There are 15 residues in the CDR3. The V end lost 2 bases, the J end lost 3 bases, and 15 bases lay between the germline ends. The germline gives CDR1 SGHRS, CDR2 YFSETQ. The CDR3, as DNA: TGCGCCAGCAGCTTAGGGACAAGAGGGCTCTACGAGCAGTACTTC. It is translated as CASSLGTRGLYEQYF.

This chain links TRBV28 with TRBJ2-1, with 14 positions matching TRBD2. The CDR3 is 16 residues long. Germline CDR1 and CDR2: MDHEN and SYDVKM. V was clipped by 4 bases and J by 6 bases; unmatched bases: 5. The CDR3 sequence: CASSSAGLAGANEQFF. The CDR3 bases are TGTGCCAGCAGTTCCGCGGGACTAGCGGGAGCCAATGAGCAGTTCTTC.